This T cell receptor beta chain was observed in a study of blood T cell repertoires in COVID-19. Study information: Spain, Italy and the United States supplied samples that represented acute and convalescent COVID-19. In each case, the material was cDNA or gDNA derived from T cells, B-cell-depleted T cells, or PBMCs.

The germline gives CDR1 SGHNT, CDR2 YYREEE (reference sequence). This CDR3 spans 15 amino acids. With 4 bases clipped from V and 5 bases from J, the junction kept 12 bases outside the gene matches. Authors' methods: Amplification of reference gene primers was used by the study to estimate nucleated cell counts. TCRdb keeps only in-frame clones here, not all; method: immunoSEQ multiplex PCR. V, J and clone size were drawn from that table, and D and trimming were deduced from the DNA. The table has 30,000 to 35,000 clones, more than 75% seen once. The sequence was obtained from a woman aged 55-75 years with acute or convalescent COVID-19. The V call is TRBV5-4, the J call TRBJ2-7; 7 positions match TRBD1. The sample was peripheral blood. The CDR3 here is CASSPALSGTDEQYF. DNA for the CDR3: TGTGCCAGCAGCCCCGCCCTCTCAGGGACAGACGAGCAGTACTTC.